The sequence of this T cell receptor (beta chain) was determined in a study of blood T cells in healthy people across ages. A second about 7 to 11 cycle PCR used barcoded and J-beta primers. Carrying 12 random nucleotides, a template-switch adaptor labeled each individual cDNA molecule. Each of the samples gave a minimum of 3 million paired-end reads that contained CDR3. TCRdb redid the calling of the 5' RACE reads with MiXCR, one entry per CDR3 protein. The data hold a few hundred thousand distinct CDR3 sequences, with 27% observed a single time. This clonotype was detected only a few times. Healthy Caucasian individuals from Russia aged about 6 to 90 served as donors. Extraction of total RNA produced a minimum of 5.5 micrograms from each sample. CDR1 is SGHAT and CDR2 is FQNNGV in the germline V gene. The CDR3 loop spans 13 amino acids. Trimming left V 6 bases short and J 0 bases short, with 7 bases between.

The material sequenced was blood. The sequence was collected from a woman between 70 and 85 years old in good health. The chain employs TRBV11-2 and TRBJ2-3; no reliable D call. The CDR3 region has the DNA TGTGCCAGCAGAAACCCTAGCACAGATACGCAGTATTTT. Protein sequence: CASRNPSTDTQYF.